Presented here are 32 T cell receptor beta chains from one specimen sequenced in a study of blood T cell repertoires in COVID-19 (dated by TCRdb to the early 2020s). The receptor library was made with the immunoSEQ multiplex PCR assay. Here the immuneACCESS table is served through TCRdb, limited to in-frame sequences with V and J called. Missing clones are a known gap in these copies; in checked studies unresolved V genes cover under half, and the rest lacks a known reason. The sample profile shows a few hundred thousand clones; approximately 80% of them were found once. In total, the top ten clones hold about 1.4% of the sample. Sample: peripheral blood. These receptors originate from a woman aged 40 to 50 who had recovered from COVID-19.

This sequence joins TRBV18 and TRBJ1-2, with D maybe TRBD1 (6 bases). The V and J ends lost 3 bases and 8 bases respectively, with 22 bases between them. Germline CDR1 reads KGHSH; CDR2 reads LQKENI. The CDR3 totals 16 residues. The CDR3 DNA reads TGTGCCAGCTCACCGAGTCTTAGCGGGACAAGGGGCGGCTACACCTTC. It encodes CASSPSLSGTRGGYTF.

The chain is built from TRBV7-2 and TRBJ1-3, with D maybe TRBD1 (6 bases). Trimming took off 0 bases at V and 8 bases at J, with 8 bases between the two ends. Germline values: CDR1 SGHTA, CDR2 FQGNSA. The CDR3 has 13 residues. The CDR3 protein is CASSLAEGDTIYF. The CDR3 nucleotides are TGTGCCAGCAGCTTAGCAGAGGGGGACACCATATATTTT.

The genes are TRBV5-4 and TRBJ1-1; 9 bases fit TRBD1. The germline CDR1 and CDR2 sequences are SGHNT and YYREEE (reference sequence). V dropped 4 bases and J dropped 3; count of bases not matched to a gene: 10. The length of the CDR3 is 16 residues. Here the CDR3 DNA reads TGTGCCAGCAGCGGGGGACAGGGCTCTGTCGACACTGAAGCTTTCTTT. It encodes CASSGGQGSVDTEAFF.

This clone has just one count. The J gene is TRBJ1-1, the V gene TRBV11-2; D might be TRBD1 (6 bases). The V gene lost 1 base and the J gene lost 0 bases, with 9 bases spanning the gap. Germline CDR1 reads SGHAT; CDR2 reads FQNNGV. The length of the CDR3 is 15 residues. The CDR3 region is CASSLVGGMNTEAFF. CDR3 bases: TGTGCCAGCAGCTTAGTAGGGGGTATGAACACTGAAGCTTTCTTT.

The chain employs TRBV18 and TRBJ2-3; TRBD2 might be the D (5 bases). Between the trimmed V and J ends, which lost 3 bases and 2 bases, there was a span of 12 bases. Germline values: CDR1 KGHSH, CDR2 LQKENI. The CDR3 extends over 15 amino acids. The CDR3 spells CASSPGLDHTDTQYF. CDR3 bases: TGTGCCAGCTCACCCGGACTGGACCACACAGATACGCAGTATTTT.

The chain combines TRBV28 with TRBJ2-1; TRBD2 might be the D (6 bases). Germline CDR1 MDHEN, CDR2 SYDVKM. V lost 8 bases and J 7 bases, leaving 15 bases between the germline ends. This CDR3 has 13 amino acids. CDR3 DNA sequence: TGTGCCAGCGGCGCCGGGACTCAAAATGAGCAGTTCTTC. Translating gives CASGAGTQNEQFF.

This clone was seen only a few times. The gene calls are TRBV3-1 (or the pseudogene TRBV3-2) and TRBJ1-6; D is ambiguous. The CDR3 loop spans 14 amino acids. Trimming stripped 4 bases from V and 6 bases from J, with 10 bases between. Germline V gene data show CDR1 as LGHDT and CDR2 as YNNKEL (reference sequence). The CDR3: CASSREVSNSPLHF. Written as DNA, the CDR3 is TGTGCCAGCAGCCGGGAGGTTAGTAATTCACCCCTCCACTTT.

For this clone: This CDR3 is also generated by other DNA sequences in the sample. The chain combines TRBV30 with TRBJ1-1, with D unresolved. Trimming took off 2 bases at V and 0 bases at J, with 7 bases between the two ends. The V gene's germline CDR1 is GTSNPN and CDR2 SVGIG (reference sequence). The CDR3 loop spans 13 amino acids. The CDR3, as DNA: TGTGCCTGGAGTCGGGGAATGAACACTGAAGCTTTCTTT. It codes for CAWSRGMNTEAFF.

The rearrangement links TRBV6-5 to TRBJ1-6; D is undetermined. V was clipped by 0 bases and J by 7 bases, with 13 bases between them. This CDR3 region has 16 residues. Germline V gene sequence: CDR1 MNHEY, CDR2 SVGAGI. The CDR3 DNA reads TGTGCCAGCAGTTACTCTCGTTCGGGATACAATTCACCCCTCCACTTT. Encoded protein: CASSYSRSGYNSPLHF.

The chain is built from TRBV5-1 and TRBJ2-3, with D possibly being TRBD1 (6 bases). From germline, CDR1 is SGHRS and CDR2 YFSETQ. The V gene lost 7 bases and the J gene lost 2 bases, with 17 bases spanning the gap. This CDR3 is built from 15 residues. The CDR3 DNA is TGCGCCAGCTCCTATGGGGACATCAACACAGATACGCAGTATTTT. Protein sequence: CASSYGDINTDTQYF.

This chain uses TRBV7-2 with TRBJ2-7; D perhaps matches TRBD1 (6 bases). CDR3 length: 15 amino acids. Germline CDR1 reads SGHTA; CDR2 reads FQGNSA. The V end lost 2 bases, the J end lost 7 bases, and 18 bases lay between the germline ends. CDR3 sequence: CASSLRGGLGREQYF. As DNA, the CDR3 is TGTGCCAGCAGCTTACGTGGGGGCCTAGGTAGGGAGCAGTACTTC.

The chain carries TRBV10-1 and TRBJ1-1; D may be TRBD1 (6 bases). V lost 10 bases, J lost 1 base, and 13 bases lay in between. CDR1 and CDR2 (germline): WNHNN, SYGVQD (reference sequence). The CDR3 is made up of 13 amino acids. CDR3 DNA sequence: TGCGCCATTCGGACAGCCAAGAACACTGAAGCTTTCTTT. Translated, it gives CAIRTAKNTEAFF.

The gene calls are TRBV11-3 and TRBJ2-1, with D possibly TRBD2 on 6 matching bases. The V and J ends lost 2 bases and 5 bases respectively, with 19 bases between them. The CDR3 runs 17 residues. CDR1 is SGHNT, CDR2 YENEEA, per germline. The chain's CDR3 is CASSLYGSRDWHNEQFF. CDR3 DNA sequence: TGTGCCAGCAGCTTATACGGGAGCCGCGATTGGCACAATGAGCAGTTCTTC.

The rearrangement links TRBV5-1 to TRBJ1-1; possible D gene TRBD1, 5 bases. In germline, CDR1 is SGHRS, CDR2 YFSETQ. The CDR3 extends over 14 amino acids. With 1 base removed from V and 6 bases from J, the gap between germline ends came to 13 bases. CDR3 loop: CASSLFTGLSEAFF. In DNA form, the CDR3 reads TGCGCCAGCAGCTTGTTTACAGGATTATCTGAAGCTTTCTTT.

Remarks on this clone: At one end, the junction sequence differs from germline, possibly due to a read error. The chain uses TRBV10-3 and TRBJ2-2; 8 bases line up with TRBD2. The V gene's germline CDR1 is ENHRY and CDR2 SYGVKD. This CDR3 has 15 residues. The CDR3 DNA sequence: TGTGCCATCAATGAGCGGGGGTTTGCAACCGGGGAGCTGTTTTTT. Its translation is CAINERGFATGELFF.

The chain links TRBV14 to TRBJ2-6; D remains unclear. The CDR3 consists of 14 residues. The V gene's germline CDR1 is SGHDN and CDR2 FVKESK. Trimming removed 2 bases at V and 4 bases at J, with 6 bases between. The CDR3 loop is CASSQFSGANVLTF. In nucleotides, the CDR3 is TGTGCCAGCAGCCAATTCTCGGGGGCCAACGTCCTGACTTTC.

The rearrangement uses TRBV5-1 and TRBJ1-1; 7 nucleotides match TRBD1. The germline gives CDR1 SGHRS, CDR2 YFSETQ. The V and J ends lost 4 bases and 4 bases, in that order; junction bases with no gene match: 4. The CDR3 extends over 13 amino acids. CDR3 bases: TGCGCCAGCAGCGAATCAGGGGGCACTGAAGCTTTCTTT. Amino acid sequence: CASSESGGTEAFF. The full variable domain, rest sourced from reference TRBV5-1 and TRBJ1-1, is KAGVTQTPRYLIKTRGQQVTLSCSPISGHRSVSWYQQTPGQGLQFLFEYFSETQRNKGNFPGRFSGRQFSNSRSEMNVSTLELGDSALYLCASSESGGTEAFFGQGTRLTVV.

Only a few counts were recorded for this clone. The V gene is TRBV6-4, the J gene TRBJ1-6, with unresolved D. Germline assignment: CDR1 MRHNA and CDR2 SNTAGT. V dropped 6 bases and J dropped 7 bases, with 10 bases sitting between them. The CDR3 has 13 amino acids. In nucleotides, the CDR3 is TGTGCCAGCAGGGCCGGGGAGAATTCACCCCTCCACTTT. It encodes CASRAGENSPLHF.

V is TRBV19 and J is TRBJ1-2; no firm D call. V lost 5 bases to trimming and J lost 8 bases, with 12 bases between them. The length of the CDR3 is 12 residues. Germline V lookup: CDR1 LNHDA, CDR2 SQIVND (reference sequence). The CDR3 bases are TGTGCCAGTAGTCCCGACAACCTAGGCTACACCTTC. It codes for CASSPDNLGYTF.

The CDR3, as DNA: TGTGCCAGCAGTGCCCGACAGGGGGGGGTTGGCGTTCAAGAGACCCAGTACTTC. It encodes CASSARQGGVGVQETQYF. This rearrangement joins TRBV6-1 to TRBJ2-5; 9 bases match TRBD1. The CDR3 is 18 residues long. The trim removed 4 bases at V and 2 bases at J, leaving 14 bases unmatched. Germline values: CDR1 MNHNS, CDR2 SASEGT.

This chain uses TRBV6-6 with TRBJ2-7, with D possibly being TRBD2 (6 bases). In germline, CDR1 is MNHNY, CDR2 SVGAGI (reference sequence). The CDR3 runs to 14 residues. V was shortened by 4 bases and J by 5 bases, with 15 bases between the two germline ends. In DNA, the CDR3 is TGTGCCAGCAGTTCCGTGGGGGGTCTAGACGAGCAGTACTTC. It translates to CASSSVGGLDEQYF.

The chain couples TRBV6-5 to TRBJ2-4; TRBD1 agrees at 8 bases. The CDR3 runs to 15 residues. J was trimmed by 3 bases and V by 6 bases; bases with no gene match: 7. Germline V gives CDR1 MNHEY, CDR2 SVGAGI. CDR3 nucleotide sequence: TGTGCCAGCAGCCCCCAGGGGGCGGGCAAAAACATTCAGTACTTC. It translates to CASSPQGAGKNIQYF.

The rearrangement joins TRBV2 to TRBJ2-2; 9 nucleotides agree with TRBD1. CDR1 and CDR2 (germline): SNHLY, FYNNEI. The CDR3 totals 12 residues. V lost 8 bases, J lost 6 bases, and 1 base stayed unmatched. The CDR3 protein is CASGQGPGELFF. The CDR3 DNA follows: TGTGCCAGCGGACAGGGGCCCGGGGAGCTGTTTTTT. Using reference TRBV2 and TRBJ2-2 for the parts outside the CDR3, the full variable domain is EPEVTQTPSHQVTQMGQEVILRCVPISNHLYFYWYRQILGQKVEFLVSFYNNEISEKSEIFDDQFSVERPDGSNFTLKIRSTKLEDSAMYFCASGQGPGELFFGEGSRLTVL.

The V and J genes are TRBV24-1 and TRBJ1-2; the D gene is possibly TRBD1 (6 bases). CDR3 length equals 12 residues. Trimming took off 7 bases at V and 7 bases at J, with 12 bases between the two ends. The germline CDR1 and CDR2 sequences are KGHDR and SFDVKD. The CDR3 region is CATSDRSSGYTF. As DNA, the CDR3 is TGTGCCACCAGCGACAGGTCCTCTGGCTACACCTTC.

This clone showed up just once. V is TRBV7-2 and J is TRBJ1-6, with D uncertain. The V end was cut by 7 bases, the J end by 13 bases, with 14 bases between. The CDR3 extends over 12 amino acids. Germline CDR1 SGHTA, CDR2 FQGNSA. In nucleotides, the CDR3 is TGTGCCAGCAATCTACCCACCTTCCCCCTCCACTTT. It specifies CASNLPTFPLHF.

The chain couples TRBV29-1 to TRBJ1-1; 8 nucleotides agree with TRBD1. The CDR3 runs to 13 residues. V trimming: 4 bases; J trimming: 1 base; junction bases outside the gene matches: 2. The V gene's germline CDR1 is SQVTM and CDR2 ANQGSEA. The DNA of the CDR3 is TGCAGCGTTGTCAGGGGGCAGAACACTGAAGCTTTCTTT. Encoded protein: CSVVRGQNTEAFF.

This chain uses TRBV13 with TRBJ2-1; no clear D. Trimming took 7 bases from V and 10 from J, leaving 23 bases between them. Germline V gives CDR1 PRHDT, CDR2 FYEKMQ (reference sequence). This CDR3 spans 15 amino acids. Here the CDR3 reads CASTIQSNELREQFF. CDR3 nucleotides: TGTGCCAGCACTATACAGTCGAACGAACTCAGAGAGCAGTTCTTC.

The chain is built from TRBV27 and TRBJ1-6, with 8 bases fitting TRBD1. The V gene's germline CDR1 is MNHEY and CDR2 SMNVEV (reference sequence). The CDR3 is 17 amino acids. Losses at the gene ends were 7 bases for V and 7 bases for J; bases not matched to a gene: 15. This chain's CDR3 is CASKRPSATGANSPLHF. CDR3 DNA sequence: TGTGCCAGCAAACGCCCGTCAGCGACAGGGGCGAATTCACCCCTCCACTTT.

The CDR3 DNA follows: TGTGCCAGTAGTATTTTATTTAGGACTAGCTCAACTCTAGCCAAAAACATTCAGTACTTC. Its protein product is CASSILFRTSSTLAKNIQYF. V and J are TRBV19 and TRBJ2-4; 8 bases agree with TRBD2. The germline V gene encodes CDR1 LNHDA and CDR2 SQIVND (reference sequence). V shed 3 bases, J shed 0 bases, and the junction held 16 bases outside the gene matches. The CDR3 spans 20 residues.

This sequence joins TRBV3-1 (or the pseudogene TRBV3-2) and TRBJ1-5; 7 positions match TRBD1. The CDR3 is made up of 14 amino acids. CDR1 LGHDT and CDR2 YNNKEL come from the germline V gene (reference sequence). The junction had 4 bases not matched to a gene; V was cut back by 1 base and J by 7 bases. The chain's CDR3 is CASSQASRGQPQHF. The CDR3 DNA is TGTGCCAGCAGCCAAGCCTCCAGGGGGCAGCCCCAGCATTTT.

This clone was recorded a few times. V and J are TRBV20-1 and TRBJ1-1; the D is unclear. V was trimmed by 7 bases and J by 5 bases, leaving 11 bases between them. Germline CDR1 DFQATT, CDR2 SNEGSKA (reference sequence). The CDR3 loop spans 11 amino acids. CDR3: CSGAEETEAFF. The CDR3 DNA follows: TGCAGTGGTGCTGAGGAGACTGAAGCTTTCTTT.

The rearrangement uses TRBV7-2 and TRBJ2-3; 11 nucleotides line up with TRBD2. The CDR3 runs to 14 residues. Looked up from germline, CDR1 is SGHTA and CDR2 is FQGNSA. After removal of 3 bases from V and 5 bases from J, the junction contained 1 base not matched to a gene. The DNA of the CDR3 is TGTGCCAGCAGCTTTGGGACTAGCGGAGATACGCAGTATTTT. This gives the protein CASSFGTSGDTQYF.